A selection of T cell receptor beta chains follows, all from one sample in a study of shared clonotypes between healthy human individuals. The repertoire was sequenced with immunoSEQ multiplex PCR; TCRdb's copy has only in-frame clones and lacks some. The sample records 800,000 or so clones, approximately 97% being singletons. Sample: naive CD8+ T cells sorted from blood. These receptor sequences come from a man aged 25-45 years in good health. Both conserved end residues are part of each CDR3. The D gene is left open where the match is weak. Clone size is given for some rows only: seen once, a few or many times, or a class if the clone is expanded.

TRBV7-9	TRBJ1-2	.	TRBD1	CASSSTGTGGAVDGYTF	TGTGCCAGCAGCTCCACCGGGACAGGGGGCGCGGTGGATGGCTACACCTTC
TRBV4-1	TRBJ2-7	.	.	CASAGSGHNEQYF	TGCGCCAGTGCTGGATCGGGACACAACGAGCAGTACTTC
TRBV5-1	TRBJ2-3	once	.	CASSRDWGTDTQYF	TGCGCCAGCAGCCGGGATTGGGGAACAGATACGCAGTATTTT
TRBV5-3	TRBJ2-3	.	.	CARRHNSDKESTDTQYF	TGTGCCAGAAGACATAACTCCGACAAGGAGAGCACAGATACGCAGTATTTT
TRBV27	TRBJ2-7	.	.	CASKLLGVTYEQYF	TGTGCCAGCAAACTCCTGGGGGTTACCTACGAGCAGTACTTC
TRBV7-6	TRBJ2-7	.	TRBD1	CASSLGGTGGISEQYF	TGTGCCAGCAGCTTAGGAGGGACAGGGGGTATTTCCGAGCAGTACTTC
TRBV7-9	TRBJ2-5	.	.	CASSLDGLQETQYF	TGTGCCAGCAGCTTGGACGGACTCCAAGAGACCCAGTACTTC
TRBV2	TRBJ2-1	.	TRBD2	CASSDIGLAGYSSDNEQFF	TGTGCCAGCAGTGATATTGGACTAGCGGGTTATTCAAGCGACAATGAGCAGTTCTTC
TRBV10-2	TRBJ2-5	.	TRBD2	CASSGAGGLGVTQYF	TGCGCCAGCAGTGGAGCGGGAGGGTTGGGTGTGACCCAGTACTTC
TRBV27	TRBJ2-4	.	.	CASSLAPTGSIQYF	TGTGCCAGCAGTTTAGCTCCGACAGGAAGCATTCAGTACTTC
TRBV4-3	TRBJ2-3	.	.	CASSQTGIGYTQYF	TGCGCCAGCAGCCAAACAGGGATAGGATATACGCAGTATTTT
TRBV6-5	TRBJ2-7	.	TRBD1	CASSYSGQGSYEQYF	TGTGCCAGCAGTTACTCGGGACAGGGGAGTTACGAGCAGTACTTC
TRBV27	TRBJ1-2	.	TRBD1	CASSSQTGWNGYTF	TGTGCCAGCAGCTCCCAGACAGGGTGGAATGGCTACACCTTC
TRBV29-1	TRBJ2-1	.	TRBD2	CSVEGLAGGYNEQFF	TGCAGCGTTGAGGGTCTAGCGGGGGGATACAATGAGCAGTTCTTC
TRBV2	TRBJ2-3	.	.	CASSESAARIDTDTQYF	TGTGCCAGCAGTGAGTCGGCGGCCCGGATTGACACAGATACGCAGTATTTT
TRBV6-6	TRBJ1-1	.	TRBD1	CASSATGGRGTEAFF	TGTGCCAGCAGTGCAACAGGGGGCCGAGGCACTGAAGCTTTCTTT
TRBV27	TRBJ2-7	.	.	CASSPGPGQNYEQYF	TGTGCCAGCAGCCCCGGGCCAGGACAGAACTACGAGCAGTACTTC
TRBV2	TRBJ2-3	.	.	CASSRRDTDTQYF	TGTGCCAGCAGTCGGCGGGACACAGATACGCAGTATTTT
TRBV6-5	TRBJ1-1	.	.	CASSSFRKSDTEAFF	TGTGCCAGCAGTTCATTTCGGAAATCAGACACTGAAGCTTTCTTT
TRBV9	TRBJ2-1	.	TRBD2	CASSVELSGGSSYNEQFF	TGTGCCAGCAGCGTAGAACTCTCGGGAGGGAGCTCCTACAATGAGCAGTTCTTC